This passage covers 20 T cell receptor beta chains from one sample sequenced in a study of T cells in Graves' hyperthyroidism and ophthalmopathy. RNA transcripts gave rise to amplified TCR beta CDR3 regions. HTBI primers drove first-round RT-PCR of the TCR CDR3. MiXCR was run by TCRdb on the multiplex PCR reads, yielding one entry per CDR3 protein. The sample consists of 640,000 or so distinct CDR3 sequences, approximately 15% of them appearing once. Sequenced sample: blood. These receptor sequences come from a woman under 30 with Graves' ophthalmopathy.

Concerning this clonotype itself: This may come from a read error, since a much larger clone is one base off. The chain carries TRBV3-1 and TRBJ1-5, with TRBD1 as a possible D gene (6 bases). Germline V gene lookup returns CDR1 LGHDT and CDR2 YNNKEL (reference sequence). The CDR3 totals 17 residues. Here the CDR3 reads CAISQTHRAVKGQPQHF. DNA for the CDR3: TGTGCCATCAGCCAAACCCACAGGGCGGTAAAGGGTCAGCCCCAGCATTTT.

This clonotype was counted only a few times. The chain employs TRBV6-2 or TRBV6-3 and TRBJ2-7; TRBD1 aligns across 7 bases. This CDR3 contains 14 residues. The V segment lost 6 bases and the J segment 3 bases; nucleotides outside the gene matches: 8. Germline assignment: CDR1 MNHEY and CDR2 SVGEGT. CDR3 sequence reads: CASSRQGPRYEQYF. In DNA, the CDR3 is TGTGCCAGCAGCAGACAGGGTCCGCGCTACGAGCAGTACTTC.

Only a few counts were recorded for this clonotype. The chain couples TRBV20-1 to TRBJ2-5, with TRBD2 matching over 10 bases. This CDR3 is 15 amino acids long. Trimming removed 3 bases from V and 5 bases from J; junction bases left unmatched: 9. CDR1 and CDR2 (germline): DFQATT, SNEGSKA (reference sequence). CDR3 nucleotide sequence: TGCAGTGCTAGTTTGGTAGCGGGAGGTCGGGAGACCCAGTACTTC. The encoded protein is CSASLVAGGRETQYF.

A word on this clonotype: Just one base apart from a much larger clone, this may be a read error. The chain recombines TRBV28 with TRBJ2-1; 8 bases fit TRBD2. The CDR3 covers 14 residues. Germline-derived CDR1 and CDR2 are MDHEN and SYDVKM. The CDR3 sequence: CTSSLGLDHNEQFF. CDR3 bases: TGTACCAGCTCCCTGGGACTAGACCACAATGAGCAGTTCTTC. Full variable domain (rest looked up from reference TRBV28 and TRBJ2-1): DVKVTQSSRYLVKRTGEKVFLECVQDMDHENMFWYRQDPGLGLRLIYFSYDVKMKEKGDIPEGYSVSREKKERFSLILESASTNQTSMYLCTSSLGLDHNEQFFGPGTRLTVL.

V and J are TRBV5-1 and TRBJ2-5, with 8 nucleotides matching TRBD2. The CDR3 loop spans 14 amino acids. The V segment lost 0 bases and the J segment 4 bases; nucleotides outside the gene matches: 2. The germline gives CDR1 SGHRS, CDR2 YFSETQ. The chain's CDR3 is CASSLAREGETQYF. As DNA, the CDR3 is TGCGCCAGCAGCTTGGCCCGGGAGGGAGAGACCCAGTACTTC.

Many counts were recorded for this clonotype. CDR3 sequence (DNA): TGTGCCAGCAAACGGGACGGTGTGAACACTGAAGCTTTCTTT. Protein: CASKRDGVNTEAFF. The chain links TRBV7-8 to TRBJ1-1; weak D call: TRBD1 (5 bases). V was cut by 7 bases and J by 0 bases, with 12 bases left in between. CDR3 length: 14 residues. Germline lookup yields CDR1 SGHVS and CDR2 FQNEAQ.

In this sample, this clonotype turned up many times. This chain connects TRBV11-2 to TRBJ2-7; 8 bases map to TRBD1. Looked up from germline, CDR1 is SGHAT and CDR2 is FQNNGV. This CDR3 comprises 12 residues. V lost 7 bases and J lost 5; bases outside the gene matches: 4. DNA of the CDR3: TGTGCCAGCAACACAGGGGGGCACGAGCAGTACTTC. Translated, it gives CASNTGGHEQYF.

This clonotype showed up many times. V and J are TRBV24-1 and TRBJ2-7; TRBD1 matches 9 bases. The CDR3 has 16 residues. Germline V CDR1 and CDR2: KGHDR, SFDVKD. The V and J ends lost 1 base and 5 bases, in that order; junction bases with no gene match: 8. The CDR3 sequence: CATSDFTGTGMHEQYF. Here the CDR3 DNA reads TGTGCCACCAGTGATTTCACCGGGACAGGGATGCACGAGCAGTACTTC.

The chain is built from TRBV18 and TRBJ2-1; 8 bases match TRBD2. The germline gives CDR1 KGHSH, CDR2 LQKENI. The CDR3 has 17 residues. Trimming at V came to 8 bases and at J to 0 bases, leaving 12 bases not matched to a gene. The CDR3, as DNA: TGTGCCAGCCCCATCTGGGGAGCGGGGGCCTCCTACAATGAGCAGTTCTTC. The encoded protein is CASPIWGAGASYNEQFF.

This clonotype occurred many times. The chain links TRBV27 to TRBJ2-1; D remains ambiguous. The germline gives CDR1 MNHEY, CDR2 SMNVEV (reference sequence). Trimming removed 4 bases at V and 4 bases at J, with 17 bases between. This CDR3 comprises 16 residues. DNA for the CDR3: TGTGCCAGCAGTTCCCCAACCCCGTACGTGTACAATGAGCAGTTCTTC. It is translated as CASSSPTPYVYNEQFF.

This clonotype was counted a few times. This chain connects TRBV7-3 to TRBJ1-1; D ambiguous. V was shortened by 5 bases and J by 1 base, with 11 bases between the two germline ends. This CDR3 comprises 14 residues. Germline loops: CDR1 SGHTA, CDR2 FQGTGA. The CDR3 reads CASSQTHENTEAFF. In DNA form, the CDR3 reads TGTGCCAGCAGCCAAACTCACGAGAACACTGAAGCTTTCTTT.

This clonotype was detected ten times or more. The chain links TRBV11-3 to TRBJ2-1; the D gene is possibly TRBD2 (5 bases). V lost 1 base to trimming and J lost 5 bases, with 18 bases between them. CDR1 and CDR2 from the germline V gene are SGHNT and YENEEA. The CDR3 sequence is 17 residues long. CDR3 nucleotide sequence: TGTGCCAGCAGCTTAGTCGTCCGGGAAGCCCTTCACAATGAGCAGTTCTTC. Encoded protein: CASSLVVREALHNEQFF.

This clonotype was found many times. The J gene is TRBJ2-1, the V gene TRBV7-3; D call uncertain. The CDR3 runs to 15 residues. The V and J ends lost 5 bases and 0 bases respectively, with 11 bases between them. Germline V gene lookup returns CDR1 SGHTA and CDR2 FQGTGA. CDR3 region: CASSPRWSSYNEQFF. The CDR3 DNA is TGTGCCAGCAGCCCACGCTGGAGCTCCTACAATGAGCAGTTCTTC.

This clonotype has a handful of counts. The chain uses TRBV29-1 and TRBJ1-2; perhaps TRBD1 as D (6 bases). The V and J ends lost 1 base and 8 bases respectively, with 14 bases between them. The CDR3 extends over 13 amino acids. The germline V gene encodes CDR1 SQVTM and CDR2 ANQGSEA. CDR3 nucleotide sequence: TGCAGCGTTGAAGTAGTCCAGGGGAGGGGCTACACCTTC. It codes for CSVEVVQGRGYTF.

The sample holds many counts of this clonotype. The chain carries TRBV20-1 and TRBJ2-3; D assignment may be TRBD1 or TRBD2 (5 bases each). The CDR3 covers 14 residues. CDR1 is DFQATT, CDR2 SNEGSKA, per germline (reference sequence). Between the trimmed V and J ends, which lost 0 bases and 6 bases, there was a span of 13 bases. The CDR3: CSARDTDWGDTQYF. CDR3 sequence (DNA): TGCAGTGCTAGAGATACCGACTGGGGGGATACGCAGTATTTT.

This clonotype has more than one count but fewer than ten. CDR3 region: CASRAQDMNTEAFF. In DNA, the CDR3 is TGTGCCAGCAGGGCACAGGACATGAACACTGAAGCTTTCTTT. The chain carries TRBV6-1 and TRBJ1-1, with D possibly TRBD1 on 5 matching bases. Germline CDR1 and CDR2: MNHNS and SASEGT. V was cut by 6 bases and J by 0 bases, with 11 bases left in between. The CDR3 spans 14 residues.

Ten or more counts support this clonotype. In DNA form, the CDR3 reads TGTGCCAGCAGTGCTAGCGGGAAGACGGGAGATACGCAGTATTTT. This encodes CASSASGKTGDTQYF. The rearrangement joins TRBV6-1 to TRBJ2-3; 9 bases are a match to TRBD2. After removal of 4 bases from V and 5 bases from J, the junction contained 7 bases not matched to a gene. Germline loops: CDR1 MNHNS, CDR2 SASEGT. CDR3 length equals 15 residues.

At least ten counts were recorded for this clonotype. V and J are TRBV5-1 and TRBJ2-7; D gene uncertain. The CDR3 spans 14 residues. Trimming removed 0 bases from V and 1 base from J, with 8 bases in between. The germline CDR1 and CDR2 sequences are SGHRS and YFSETQ. CDR3 residues: CASSLVLTSYEQYF. Here the CDR3 DNA reads TGCGCCAGCAGCTTGGTCCTAACGTCCTACGAGCAGTACTTC.

This clonotype was recorded at least ten times. The J gene is TRBJ2-7, the V gene TRBV28; D might be TRBD1 (5 bases). Germline CDR1 MDHEN, CDR2 SYDVKM. V was cut by 3 bases and J by 7 bases, with 16 bases left in between. This CDR3 spans 14 amino acids. CDR3 residues: CASSFQGPIVEQYF. CDR3 nucleotide sequence: TGTGCCAGCAGTTTTCAGGGCCCCATAGTGGAGCAGTACTTC. The full variable domain, rest sourced from reference TRBV28 and TRBJ2-7, is DVKVTQSSRYLVKRTGEKVFLECVQDMDHENMFWYRQDPGLGLRLIYFSYDVKMKEKGDIPEGYSVSREKKERFSLILESASTNQTSMYLCASSFQGPIVEQYFGPGTRLTVT.

This chain joins TRBV12-3 or TRBV12-4 and TRBJ2-5; 11 bases map to TRBD2. After removal of 6 bases from V and 5 bases from J, the junction contained 11 bases not matched to a gene. This CDR3 spans 16 amino acids. The CDR3: CASSPPTSGIRETQYF. In DNA, the CDR3 is TGTGCCAGCAGCCCTCCGACTAGCGGGATAAGGGAGACCCAGTACTTC.